These 17 T cell receptor beta chains were all obtained from the same sample, sequenced in a study of shared clonotypes between healthy human individuals. This table comes from immunoSEQ multiplex PCR, and its TCRdb copy is limited to in-frame clones, with some not included. The data show about 690,000 clones, less than 95% seen once. Input material: memory CD8+ T cells from PBMCs. Subset described: CD45RO+ cells pooled with CCR7-negative TemRA cells. These receptors all come from a man between 18 and 35 years old in good health. Some clones in this sample may be carry-over from other donors' samples.

This chain joins TRBV13 and TRBJ1-1, with a weak D call TRBD1 (6 bases). Trimming cost V 6 bases and J 5 bases, with 19 bases left between them. The CDR3 length is 15 residues. The germline V gene encodes CDR1 PRHDT and CDR2 FYEKMQ (reference sequence). The CDR3 region has the DNA TGTGCCAGCAGGTTGGTGGGGGGCGTGAGAACTGAAGCTTTCTTT. It codes for CASRLVGGVRTEAFF.

Concerning this clone itself: A far larger clone differs by one base, so this is likely a read error. Other DNA sequences from this sample encode an identical CDR3 as well. CDR3 amino acids: CASSTYEQYF. DNA for the CDR3: TGTGCCAGCAGTACCTACGAGCAGTACTTC. The chain employs TRBV28 and TRBJ2-7; D uncertain. This CDR3 is 10 amino acids long. Trimming took 5 bases from V and 2 from J, leaving 1 base between them. Germline CDR1 MDHEN, CDR2 SYDVKM.

The V call is TRBV9, the J call TRBJ1-5, with 8 bases lining up with TRBD1. CDR1 SGDLS and CDR2 YYNGEE come from the germline V gene. V gave up 0 bases and J gave up 9 bases; unmatched junction bases: 5. The CDR3 contains 14 residues. The CDR3 protein is CASSVADRGWPQHF. CDR3 bases: TGTGCCAGCAGCGTAGCTGACAGGGGTTGGCCCCAGCATTTT.

The chain carries TRBV11-2 and TRBJ1-1; D is ambiguous. This CDR3 has 15 amino acids. Trimming took 0 bases from V and 0 from J, leaving 8 bases between them. CDR1 and CDR2 from the germline V gene are SGHAT and FQNNGV. The CDR3 bases are TGTGCCAGCAGCTTAGATTACGGAATGAACACTGAAGCTTTCTTT. This sequence encodes CASSLDYGMNTEAFF.

The V call is TRBV7-9, the J call TRBJ2-7, with D unresolved. This CDR3 spans 15 amino acids. Trimming left V 8 bases short and J 0 bases short, with 17 bases between. Germline V CDR1 and CDR2: SEHNR, FQNEAQ (reference sequence). The CDR3 DNA is TGTGCCAGCGTCCAGGTCCTTTCGGACTCCTACGAGCAGTACTTC. It codes for CASVQVLSDSYEQYF.

The gene calls are TRBV11-3 and TRBJ2-7; TRBD1 matches 8 bases. The germline gives CDR1 SGHNT, CDR2 YENEEA. Losses at the gene ends were 1 base for V and 3 bases for J; bases not matched to a gene: 5. The CDR3 contains 15 residues. The CDR3 sequence is CASSLAFGQGYEQYF. The CDR3 nucleotides are TGTGCCAGCAGCTTAGCTTTCGGACAGGGCTACGAGCAGTACTTC.

In regard to this clone: A junction boundary mismatches the germline segment, possibly from a read error. This chain uses TRBV7-6 with TRBJ2-7; tentatively, D is TRBD1 (5 bases). Germline assignment: CDR1 SGHVS and CDR2 FNYEAQ. The CDR3 sequence is 13 residues long. CDR3 DNA: TGTGCCAGCAGCTTCGTATTAGGGGCGGCCCGTGGGTTC. Translated, it gives CASSFVLGAARGF.

The chain recombines TRBV29-1 with TRBJ2-4; no definite D call. The CDR3 loop spans 16 amino acids. V shed 0 bases and J shed 0 bases, with 12 bases lying between them. Germline V lookup: CDR1 SQVTM, CDR2 ANQGSEA. The CDR3 DNA follows: TGCAGCGTTGAAGATTCAGCATCCCTAGCCAAAAACATTCAGTACTTC. It translates to CSVEDSASLAKNIQYF.

The V gene is TRBV10-1, the J gene TRBJ2-7, with D possibly being TRBD1 (6 bases). Trimming left V 0 bases short and J 2 bases short, with 8 bases between. Germline lookup yields CDR1 WNHNN and CDR2 SYGVQD (reference sequence). The CDR3 is 14 amino acids. The CDR3 nucleotides read TGCGCCAGCAGTGAGTCGGACAGTCCCTACGAGCAGTACTTC. It encodes CASSESDSPYEQYF.

The chain carries TRBV11-2 and TRBJ1-2; the D is unclear. This CDR3 comprises 14 residues. The ends were cut back, 0 bases at V and 4 bases at J, with 9 bases in the middle. Germline CDR1 is SGHAT and CDR2 is FQNNGV. Here the CDR3 reads CASSLDRVGYGYTF. DNA of the CDR3: TGTGCCAGCAGCTTAGACAGAGTCGGCTATGGCTACACCTTC.

The J gene is TRBJ2-1, the V gene TRBV9; 8 bases match TRBD1. Germline values: CDR1 SGDLS, CDR2 YYNGEE. This CDR3 is 16 amino acids long. V was pared by 3 bases and J by 5 bases, with 10 bases of the junction left unmatched. The CDR3 here is CASSGRPGTGHNEQFF. CDR3 nucleotide sequence: TGTGCCAGCAGCGGGAGGCCCGGGACAGGACACAATGAGCAGTTCTTC.

This clone was seen a few times. This sequence joins TRBV19 and TRBJ1-1, with unresolved D. This CDR3 spans 11 amino acids. V shed 11 bases and J shed 1 base, with 8 bases lying between them. CDR1 LNHDA and CDR2 SQIVND come from the germline V gene (reference sequence). The CDR3 nucleotides are TGTGCCTCGTTCCGGAACACTGAAGCTTTCTTT. Amino acids: CASFRNTEAFF.

The chain has TRBV9 and TRBJ1-2; D uncertain. The CDR3 spans 14 residues. Germline CDR1 reads SGDLS; CDR2 reads YYNGEE. V was clipped by 0 bases and J by 8 bases, with 14 bases between them. CDR3 sequence: CASSVVGGLEGYTF. The CDR3 DNA sequence: TGTGCCAGCAGCGTAGTTGGCGGGTTGGAAGGCTACACCTTC.

The chain employs TRBV27 and TRBJ2-7; D gene unclear. The V end was cut by 0 bases, the J end by 0 bases, with 9 bases between. CDR1 is MNHEY and CDR2 is SMNVEV in the germline V gene (reference sequence). The CDR3 runs to 15 residues. The CDR3 DNA follows: TGTGCCAGCAGTTTATCTCCGAAGAGCTCCTACGAGCAGTACTTC. It codes for CASSLSPKSSYEQYF.

CDR3 amino acids: CASSLGAVVAGTQYEQYF. The CDR3 DNA follows: TGCGCCAGCAGCTTGGGCGCGGTTGTAGCGGGGACACAATACGAGCAGTACTTC. The chain employs TRBV5-1 and TRBJ2-7, with 8 nucleotides matching TRBD2. The CDR3 has 18 amino acids. Germline CDR1 reads SGHRS; CDR2 reads YFSETQ. The J segment lost 4 bases and the V segment lost 0 bases, leaving 15 bases of the junction unmatched.

The CDR3 is CASSLIQGLGIYEQYF. The CDR3 nucleotides are TGTGCCAGCAGTTTGATTCAGGGGTTGGGGATCTACGAGCAGTACTTC. The chain combines TRBV28 with TRBJ2-7; weak D call: TRBD1 (6 bases). The length of the CDR3 is 16 residues. Trimming pared 3 bases from V and 3 bases from J, leaving 18 bases between. The germline V gene encodes CDR1 MDHEN and CDR2 SYDVKM.

The CDR3 DNA reads as TGTGCCATCAGTGAGTCCACACTTTACAATGAGCAGTTCTTC. Its translation is CAISESTLYNEQFF. The rearrangement uses TRBV10-3 and TRBJ2-1; D is unclear. Trimming cost V 0 bases and J 4 bases, with 7 bases left between them. CDR1 ENHRY and CDR2 SYGVKD come from the germline V gene. This CDR3 comprises 14 residues.